The 10 T cell receptor beta chains below were found in one sample sequenced in a study of cytomegalovirus exposure and HLA in healthy donors. The table came from immunoSEQ multiplex PCR; TCRdb's copy has only in-frame clones and leaves some out. The sample holds 110,000 to 150,000 clones; approximately 94% are singletons and the top ten take about 2%. Sequencing was carried out using PBMCs. These receptors all stem from a man aged 18-30 years in good health and CMV-seropositive.

This clone was counted once. The V gene is TRBV7-3, the J gene TRBJ2-7, with D tentatively TRBD2 (6 bases). The length of the CDR3 is 14 residues. Germline CDR1 SGHTA, CDR2 FQGTGA. Trimming took off 2 bases at V and 6 bases at J, with 14 bases between the two ends. CDR3 nucleotide sequence: TGTGCCAGCAGCTTAGACCCGAAGGAGGGCGAGCAGTACTTC. It encodes CASSLDPKEGEQYF.

This clone was detected only a few times. The V gene is TRBV5-1, the J gene TRBJ2-2; weak D call: TRBD1 (5 bases). CDR1 and CDR2 from the germline V gene are SGHRS and YFSETQ. V was pared by 3 bases and J by 5 bases, with 11 bases between. This CDR3 contains 14 residues. The CDR3 loop reads CASSWTQITGELFF. DNA for the CDR3: TGCGCCAGCAGCTGGACACAAATAACCGGGGAGCTGTTTTTT.

V usage is TRBV5-1 and J usage is TRBJ1-3; D may be TRBD1 (6 bases). This CDR3 is 16 amino acids long. Trimming stripped 3 bases from V and 3 bases from J, with 16 bases between. The germline gives CDR1 SGHRS, CDR2 YFSETQ. The CDR3 loop reads CASSSTTGHIGNTIYF. The CDR3 nucleotides read TGCGCCAGCAGCTCGACCACGGGACACATTGGAAACACCATATATTTT.

V gene TRBV28 combines with J gene TRBJ1-4; 9 positions agree with TRBD1. The CDR3 contains 15 residues. J lost 8 bases, V lost 5 bases, and 9 bases had no gene match. Per the germline V gene, CDR1 is MDHEN and CDR2 is SYDVKM. CDR3 sequence (DNA): TGTGCCAGCAGTCACCTCCGGGACAGGGAGGAAAAACTGTTTTTT. Amino acid sequence: CASSHLRDREEKLFF.

This clone appeared a single time. The chain links TRBV6-1 to TRBJ1-1; 9 bases are shared with TRBD1. The CDR3 sequence is 13 residues long. Trimming took 5 bases from V and 8 from J; bases not matched to a gene: 6. Germline values: CDR1 MNHNS, CDR2 SASEGT. Here the CDR3 reads CASSQQGAREAFF. The CDR3, as DNA: TGTGCCAGCAGTCAACAGGGGGCCCGGGAAGCTTTCTTT.

The V and J genes are TRBV29-1 and TRBJ2-3, with 10 bases fitting TRBD2. The V and J ends lost 2 bases and 1 base, in that order; junction bases with no gene match: 0. The CDR3 has 14 amino acids. Germline CDR1 and CDR2: SQVTM and ANQGSEA. CDR3: CSVELAGGTDTQYF. CDR3 DNA: TGCAGCGTTGAACTAGCGGGAGGCACAGATACGCAGTATTTT.

This chain uses TRBV9 with TRBJ1-2; the D is unclear. The CDR3 length is 12 residues. V was pared by 2 bases and J by 5 bases, with 7 bases between. The germline gives CDR1 SGDLS, CDR2 YYNGEE. The CDR3 DNA is TGTGCCAGCAGCGTCGGTCTTTATGGCTACACCTTC. This gives the protein CASSVGLYGYTF.

The chain uses TRBV19 and TRBJ2-3, with no clear D. Trimming shortened V by 6 bases and J by 0 bases, and 16 bases separated the two germline ends. Germline V lookup: CDR1 LNHDA, CDR2 SQIVND (reference sequence). CDR3 length equals 16 residues. CDR3 loop: CASSLVPRRSTDTQYF. CDR3 sequence (DNA): TGTGCCAGTAGCCTCGTCCCGAGGCGGAGCACAGATACGCAGTATTTT.

In its sample, this clone was seen once. V gene TRBV5-1 combines with J gene TRBJ1-2, with 8 bases lining up with TRBD1. V gave up 0 bases and J gave up 7 bases; unmatched junction bases: 8. Germline V gene lookup returns CDR1 SGHRS and CDR2 YFSETQ. The CDR3 contains 15 residues. CDR3 coding DNA: TGCGCCAGCAGCTTGGCCATCGGACAGGGAGGTGGCTACACCTTC. Protein product: CASSLAIGQGGGYTF.

CDR3 residues: CASSPSGSPLYEQYF. The CDR3 bases are TGTGCCAGCAGCCCGAGCGGGAGCCCCCTCTACGAGCAGTACTTC. This chain connects TRBV11-2 to TRBJ2-7, with 8 bases lining up with TRBD2. The CDR3 runs 15 residues. Unmatched junction bases numbered 9, after V lost 5 bases and J lost 3 bases. Germline CDR1 is SGHAT and CDR2 is FQNNGV.